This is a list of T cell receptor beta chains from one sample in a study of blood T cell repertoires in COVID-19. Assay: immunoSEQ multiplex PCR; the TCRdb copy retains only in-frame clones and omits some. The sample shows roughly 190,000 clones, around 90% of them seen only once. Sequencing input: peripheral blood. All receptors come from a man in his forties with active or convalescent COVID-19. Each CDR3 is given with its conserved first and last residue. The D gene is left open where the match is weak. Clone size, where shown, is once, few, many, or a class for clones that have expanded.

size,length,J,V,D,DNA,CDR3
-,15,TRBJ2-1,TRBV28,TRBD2,TGTGCCAGCAGCCAGACTAGCGGGTGGTACAATGAGCAGTTCTTC,CASSQTSGWYNEQFF
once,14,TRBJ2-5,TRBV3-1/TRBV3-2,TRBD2,TGTGCCAGCAGCCCTAGCGGGATCAGGCAGACCCAGTACTTC,CASSPSGIRQTQYF
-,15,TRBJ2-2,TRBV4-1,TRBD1,TGCGCCAGCAGCCGATTGACAGGGGACACCGGGGAGCTGTTTTTT,CASSRLTGDTGELFF
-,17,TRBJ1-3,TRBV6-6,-,TGTGCCAGCAGTCCACCGGGACGGGGGATGTCTGGAAACACCATATATTTT,CASSPPGRGMSGNTIYF
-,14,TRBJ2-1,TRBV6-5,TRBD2,TGTGCCACCTGTAATCGCGGGGGGTCCTATGAGCAGTTCTTC,CATCNRGGSYEQFF
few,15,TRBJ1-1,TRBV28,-,TGTGCCAGCAGTTTTGGGGGGGGAGAGAGGACTGAAGCTTTCTTT,CASSFGGGERTEAFF
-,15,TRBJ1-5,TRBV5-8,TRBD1,TGTGCCAGCAGACGGGACAGGGGAGGCAATCAGCCCCAGCATTTT,CASRRDRGGNQPQHF
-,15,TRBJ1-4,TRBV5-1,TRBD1,TGCGCCAGCAGCCTCTACAGGGGGCGTGATGAAAAACTGTTTTTT,CASSLYRGRDEKLFF
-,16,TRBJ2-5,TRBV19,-,TGTGCCAGTAGTATAGTGAGCGGCCAGGGGGGAGAGACCCAGTACTTC,CASSIVSGQGGETQYF
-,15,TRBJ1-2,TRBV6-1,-,TGTGCCAGCAGTGAAGCGCGGCGGAGCTATGGTGGCTACACCTTC,CASSEARRSYGGYTF
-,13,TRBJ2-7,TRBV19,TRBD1,TGTGCCAGTAGTAGACAGGGGTACTACGAGCAGTACTTC,CASSRQGYYEQYF
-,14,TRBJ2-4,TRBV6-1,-,TGTGCCAGCAGTGAGATACTAGCCAAAAACATTCAGTACTTC,CASSEILAKNIQYF
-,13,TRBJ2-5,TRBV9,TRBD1,TGTGCCAGCAGCGGACAGGGGATCGAGACCCAGTACTTC,CASSGQGIETQYF
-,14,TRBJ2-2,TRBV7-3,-,TGTGCCAGCAGCTCCAAATCGAACACCGGGGAGCTGTTTTTT,CASSSKSNTGELFF
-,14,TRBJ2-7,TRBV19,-,TGTGCCAGCTCATCCGACGGAGAGGCCTCAAAGCTCTTTTTC,CASSSDGEASKLFF
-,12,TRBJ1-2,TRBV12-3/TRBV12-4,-,TGTGCCAGCAGTCGACAGGTACGGGGCTACACCTTC,CASSRQVRGYTF
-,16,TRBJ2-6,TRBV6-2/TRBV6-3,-,TGTGCCAGCAGTCCGACCGGCGGCTCTGGGGCCAACGTCCTGACTTTC,CASSPTGGSGANVLTF
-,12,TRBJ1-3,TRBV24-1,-,TGTGCCACCGAGGGATCTGGAAACACCATATATTTT,CATEGSGNTIYF
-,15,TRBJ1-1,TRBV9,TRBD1,TGTGCCAGCAGCGTAGTCCCAACAGGGGGCACTGAAGCTTTCTTT,CASSVVPTGGTEAFF
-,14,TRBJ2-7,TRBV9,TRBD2,TGTGCCAGCAGCGTAGGCCAGCGGGAGGACGAGCAGTACTTC,CASSVGQREDEQYF
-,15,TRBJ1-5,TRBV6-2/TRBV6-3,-,TGTGCCAGCAGTTACTTCAGGGCTAGCAATCAGCCCCAGCATTTT,CASSYFRASNQPQHF
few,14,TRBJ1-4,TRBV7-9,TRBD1,TGTGCCAGCAGCCTAGGACAGGGTTTTGAAAAACTGTTTTTT,CASSLGQGFEKLFF
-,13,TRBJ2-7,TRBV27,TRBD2,TGTGCCAGCAGGCTAGCGGGAGCCTACGAGCAGTACTTC,CASRLAGAYEQYF
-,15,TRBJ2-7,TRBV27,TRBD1,TGTGCCAGCAGTTTAAAGGGGACAGGGGGTTACGAGCAGTACTTC,CASSLKGTGGYEQYF
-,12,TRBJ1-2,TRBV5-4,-,TGTGCCAGCAGCTTGGGGGACACCTACCACACCTTC,CASSLGDTYHTF
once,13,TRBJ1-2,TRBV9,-,TGTGCCAGCAGCGTAAATCCGGACTATGGCTACACCTTC,CASSVNPDYGYTF
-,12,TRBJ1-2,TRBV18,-,TGTGCCAGCTCAAGTCCGACGCCAGGGTACACCTTC,CASSSPTPGYTF
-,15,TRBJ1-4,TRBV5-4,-,TGTGCCAGCAGCCTGATTGGGGGCGCTAATGAAAAACTGTTTTTT,CASSLIGGANEKLFF
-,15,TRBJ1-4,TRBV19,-,TGTGCCAGTAGTGCCGACAGATCAACTAATGAAAAACTGTTTTTT,CASSADRSTNEKLFF
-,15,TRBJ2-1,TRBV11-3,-,TGTGCCAGCAGGGTCACAAGGGGCTCCTACAATGAGCAGTTCTTC,CASRVTRGSYNEQFF
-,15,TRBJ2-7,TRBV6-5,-,TGTGCCAGCAGTTACTCGCAGGGGGAGGCCTACGAGCAGTACTTC,CASSYSQGEAYEQYF
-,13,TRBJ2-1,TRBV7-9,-,TGTGCCAGCAGCTTAGAGATGGAGGGTGAGCAGTTCTTC,CASSLEMEGEQFF
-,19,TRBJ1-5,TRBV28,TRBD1,TGTGCCAGCAGCACAACCGGACAGGGTGTGATAGGGAGCAATCAGCCCCAGCATTTT,CASSTTGQGVIGSNQPQHF
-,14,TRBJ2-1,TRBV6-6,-,TGTGCCAGCAGTCCCCTCTTAGTGGGAGATGAGCAGTTCTTC,CASSPLLVGDEQFF
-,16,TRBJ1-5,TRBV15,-,TGTGCCACCAGCAGAGTACAGGGAATGGGCAATCAGCCCCAGCATTTT,CATSRVQGMGNQPQHF
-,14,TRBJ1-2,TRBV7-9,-,TGTGCCAGCAGCTTAGACAGGGACGCCTATGGCTACACCTTC,CASSLDRDAYGYTF
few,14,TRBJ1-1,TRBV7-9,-,TGTGCCAGCAGCTTACAGGGGAAGCACACTGAAGCTTTCTTT,CASSLQGKHTEAFF
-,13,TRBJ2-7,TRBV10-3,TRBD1,TGTGCCATCTGTCCTACAGGGGTCTACGAGCAGTACTTC,CAICPTGVYEQYF
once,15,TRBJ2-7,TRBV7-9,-,TGTGCCAGCAGCTTAGACTCACCCTCCTCTTACGAGCAGTACTTC,CASSLDSPSSYEQYF
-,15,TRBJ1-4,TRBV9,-,TGTGCCAGCAGCGAAGGGACAAACGGTAATGAAAAACTGTTTTTT,CASSEGTNGNEKLFF
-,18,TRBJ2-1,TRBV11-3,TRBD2,TGTGCCAGCAGCTTAGATCGGCGGCGGGGGAGCTCCTACAATGAGCAGTTCTTC,CASSLDRRRGSSYNEQFF
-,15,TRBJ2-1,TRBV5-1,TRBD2,TGCGCCAGCAGCTTGGAGGGACTAGTTCGGAATGAGCAGTTCTTC,CASSLEGLVRNEQFF
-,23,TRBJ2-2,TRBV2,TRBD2,TGTGCCAGCAGTGAAGCGCTTCCGGCTCGGGTAGCGGGAGGTGTATCGAACACCGGGGAGCTGTTTTTT,CASSEALPARVAGGVSNTGELFF
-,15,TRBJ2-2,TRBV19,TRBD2,TGTGCCAGTAAGGGAGGGCAGGGCAACACCGGGGAGCTGTTTTTT,CASKGGQGNTGELFF
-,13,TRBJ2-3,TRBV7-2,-,TGTGCCAGCAGCACTCTTTTCACAGATACGCAGTATTTT,CASSTLFTDTQYF
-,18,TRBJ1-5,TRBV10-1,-,TGCGCCAGCAGTGGCGGGACTTGGGTCCCCTATAGCAATCAGCCCCAGCATTTT,CASSGGTWVPYSNQPQHF
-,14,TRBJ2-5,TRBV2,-,TGTGCCAGCAGTGGGGGGGACTCCCAAGAGACCCAGTACTTC,CASSGGDSQETQYF
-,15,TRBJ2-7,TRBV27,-,TGTGCCAGCAGTTTATCTTCCTCCTCTTCCTACGAGCAGTACTTC,CASSLSSSSSYEQYF
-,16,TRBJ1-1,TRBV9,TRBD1,TGTGCCAGCAGCCCACGACAGGGAAACATGAACACTGAAGCTTTCTTT,CASSPRQGNMNTEAFF
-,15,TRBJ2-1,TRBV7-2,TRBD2,TGTGCCAGCAGCTTAGGGACTAGCGGTTACAATGAGCAGTTCTTC,CASSLGTSGYNEQFF
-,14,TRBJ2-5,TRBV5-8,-,TGTGCCAGCAGCTACGGACTGCTACAAGAGACCCAGTACTTC,CASSYGLLQETQYF
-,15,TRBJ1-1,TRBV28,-,TGTGCCAGCACTCCCCGGAGCAGGGTACGGTCTGAAGCTTTCTTT,CASTPRSRVRSEAFF
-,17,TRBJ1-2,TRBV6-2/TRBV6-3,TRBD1,TGTGCCAGCAGTTACTCGAAAATGGGACAGATCAACTATGGCTACACCTTC,CASSYSKMGQINYGYTF